The TCR beta chain under discussion was sequenced for a study of blood T cell repertoires in COVID-19. Study details: Donors in the United States, Italy and Spain gave samples during acute or convalescent COVID-19. Sample material is recorded as cDNA or gDNA derived from T cells, B-cell-depleted T cells, or PBMCs.

The V end lost 3 bases, the J end lost 6 bases, and 5 bases lay between the germline ends. Germline assignment: CDR1 MRHNA and CDR2 SNTAGT. The CDR3 spans 12 residues. In the source study's methods: Scientists estimated how many nucleated cells there were by amplifying reference gene primers. This table comes from immunoSEQ multiplex PCR, and its TCRdb copy is limited to in-frame clones, with some not included. V and J calls and clone size follow that table, whereas D and trimming were derived from the DNA. The profile shows roughly 170,000 clones, about 74% of them singletons. This clone was detected a few times.

The TCR comes from a woman of 80 years or more with acute or convalescent COVID-19. The chain links TRBV6-4 to TRBJ2-2; D gene uncertain. Source material: peripheral blood. The CDR3 here is CASSDMSGELFF. The CDR3 coding sequence is TGTGCCAGCAGTGATATGTCCGGGGAGCTGTTTTTT.